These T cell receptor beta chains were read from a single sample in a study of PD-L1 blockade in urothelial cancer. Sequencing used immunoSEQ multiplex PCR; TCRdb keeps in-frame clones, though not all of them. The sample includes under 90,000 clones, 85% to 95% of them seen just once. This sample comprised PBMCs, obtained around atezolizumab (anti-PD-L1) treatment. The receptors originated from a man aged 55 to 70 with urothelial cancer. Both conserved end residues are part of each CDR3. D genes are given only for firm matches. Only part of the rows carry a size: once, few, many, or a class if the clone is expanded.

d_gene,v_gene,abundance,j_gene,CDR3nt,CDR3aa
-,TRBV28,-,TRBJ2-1,TGTGCCAGCAGTTTATGGGACTCCAACAATGAGCAGTTCTTC,CASSLWDSNNEQFF
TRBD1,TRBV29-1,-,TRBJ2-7,TGCAGCGCCCTAACTCGGGACAGGGGGGAAGAGCAGTACTTC,CSALTRDRGEEQYF
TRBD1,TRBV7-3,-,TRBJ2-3,TGTGCCAGCAGCTTAAACAGGGGCGATACGCAGTATTTT,CASSLNRGDTQYF
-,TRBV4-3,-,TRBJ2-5,TGCGCCAGCAGTCAAACGGCGGGGGCGGGGGTGACCCAGTACTTC,CASSQTAGAGVTQYF
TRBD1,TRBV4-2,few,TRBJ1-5,TGTGCCAGCAGCCCCGGGACAGGGTCAGTGGGAGAGGAGAGCAATCAGCCCCAGCATTTT,CASSPGTGSVGEESNQPQHF
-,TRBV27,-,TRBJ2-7,TGTGCCAGCAGCCTACTACAGGGATGGGGCGCCTACGAGCAGTACTTC,CASSLLQGWGAYEQYF
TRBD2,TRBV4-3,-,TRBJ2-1,TGCGCCAGCAGCCAGAGATGGGCGGCGGGAGCATACAATGAGCAGTTCTTC,CASSQRWAAGAYNEQFF
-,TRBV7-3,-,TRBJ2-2,TGTGCCAGCAGCTTATTCCCCGGGGGGAACACCGGGGAGCTGTTTTTT,CASSLFPGGNTGELFF
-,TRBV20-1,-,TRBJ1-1,TGCAGTGCTAGACACAGGGCTGAAGCTTTCTTT,CSARHRAEAFF
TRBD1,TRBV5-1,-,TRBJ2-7,TGCGCCAGCAGCTTGAGGGACAGGGGTGAGCAGTACTTC,CASSLRDRGEQYF
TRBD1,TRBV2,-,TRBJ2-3,TGTGCCAGCAGGCGGGACAGGGAGGGCACAGATACGCAGTATTTT,CASRRDREGTDTQYF
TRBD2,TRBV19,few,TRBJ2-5,TGTGCCAGTACCTACGGGGCGGGGGGCCGCGAGACCCAGTACTTC,CASTYGAGGRETQYF
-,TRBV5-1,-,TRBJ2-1,TGCGCCAGCAGCTTGGGGGACACCTACAATGAGCAGTTCTTC,CASSLGDTYNEQFF
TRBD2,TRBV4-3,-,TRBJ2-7,TGCGCCAGCAGCCTCGGAAGGGGTAGCGGGGGGCCCTACGAGCAGTACTTC,CASSLGRGSGGPYEQYF
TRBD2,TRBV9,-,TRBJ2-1,TGTGCCAGCAGCGTAGTGGCGGGAGTATATGAGCAGTTCTTC,CASSVVAGVYEQFF
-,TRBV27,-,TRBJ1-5,TGTGCCAGCGGACTATACGGCCGGGATCAGCCCCAGCATTTT,CASGLYGRDQPQHF
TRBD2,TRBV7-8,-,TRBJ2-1,TGTGCCAGCAGCCCGAGCGCCCTCTACCCGGGAGGGCCGGGCAATGAGCAGTTCTTC,CASSPSALYPGGPGNEQFF
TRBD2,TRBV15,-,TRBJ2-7,TGTGCCACCAGCAGGGGACTAGCGCACTCCTACGAGCAGTACTTC,CATSRGLAHSYEQYF
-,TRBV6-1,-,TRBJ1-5,TGTGCCAGCGGGCAGGGCGATCAGCCCCAGCATTTT,CASGQGDQPQHF
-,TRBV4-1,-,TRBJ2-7,TGCGCCAGCAGCCAAGGGAGGGATCGTTACGAGCAGTACTTC,CASSQGRDRYEQYF
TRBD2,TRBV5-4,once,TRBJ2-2,TGTGCCAGCAGCCAAACTAGCGAACTGACCGGGGAGCTGTTTTTT,CASSQTSELTGELFF
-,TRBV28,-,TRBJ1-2,TGTGCCAGCAGGGCAGATCTCTATGGCTACACCTTC,CASRADLYGYTF
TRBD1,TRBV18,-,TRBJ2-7,TGTGCCAGCTCACCACCGGGACAGTCCTACGAGCAGTACTTC,CASSPPGQSYEQYF
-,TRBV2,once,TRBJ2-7,TGTGCCAGCACCTACTTGCTGAGCGGGCAGGCAGGGGGGCAGTACTTC,CASTYLLSGQAGGQYF
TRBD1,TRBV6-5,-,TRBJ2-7,TGTGCCAGCAGCCTCACAGGGGGCGGGAACGAGCAGTACTTC,CASSLTGGGNEQYF
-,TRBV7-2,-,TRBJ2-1,TGTGCCAGCAGCTCGGGACTGACCTACAATGAGCAGTTCTTC,CASSSGLTYNEQFF
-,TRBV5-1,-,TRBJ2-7,TGCGCCAGCAGCTTGGTACCCGGCTCCTACGAGCAGTACTTC,CASSLVPGSYEQYF
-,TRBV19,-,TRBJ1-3,TGTGCCAGTAGCACTACAGGGACTGGAAACACCATATATTTT,CASSTTGTGNTIYF
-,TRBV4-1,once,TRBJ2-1,TGCGCCAGCAGCCAAGATACAGCATATGAGCAGTTCTTC,CASSQDTAYEQFF
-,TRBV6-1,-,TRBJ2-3,TGTGCCAGCAGTGAGGTAGACTATTCCACAGATACGCAGTATTTT,CASSEVDYSTDTQYF
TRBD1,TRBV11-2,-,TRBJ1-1,TGTGCCAGCAGCTACGGGACAGGGGGCATTTTGAACACTGAAGCTTTCTTT,CASSYGTGGILNTEAFF
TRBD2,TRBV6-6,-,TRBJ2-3,TGTGCCAGCAGTTACTCGCCTAGCGGGGAAGGTTATACGCAGTATTTT,CASSYSPSGEGYTQYF
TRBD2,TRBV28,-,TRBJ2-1,TGTGCCAGCAGTTCTCTAAGCGGGAGACTCTACAATGAGCAGTTCTTC,CASSSLSGRLYNEQFF
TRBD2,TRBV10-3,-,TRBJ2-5,TGTGCCATCAGTGACCAGACTAGCAGGAACCGAGAGACCCAGTACTTC,CAISDQTSRNRETQYF
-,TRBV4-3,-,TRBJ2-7,TGCGCCAGCAGCCAAGATCTAGGGTGGGACACCGCCTACGAGCAGTACTTC,CASSQDLGWDTAYEQYF
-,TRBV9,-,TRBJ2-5,TGTGCCAGCAGCGTAGCACAGGTCCAAGAGACCCAGTACTTC,CASSVAQVQETQYF
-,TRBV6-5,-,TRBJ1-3,TGTGCCAGCAGTCCCTCTCGGGGTGGAAACACCATATATTTT,CASSPSRGGNTIYF
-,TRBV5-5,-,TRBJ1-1,TGTGCCAGCAGCGTCGGGGTGTGGAACACTGAAGCTTTCTTT,CASSVGVWNTEAFF
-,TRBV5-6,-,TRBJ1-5,TGTGCCAGCAGCTCCGGGAGGAGCAGCACTAGCAATCAGCCCCAGCATTTT,CASSSGRSSTSNQPQHF
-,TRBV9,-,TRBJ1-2,TGTGCCAGCAGCGCGCGAGGACAGAACTATGGCTACACCTTC,CASSARGQNYGYTF
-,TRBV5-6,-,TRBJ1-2,TGTGCCAGCAGCCGCGGGGGCCGGGTCGATGGCTACACCTTC,CASSRGGRVDGYTF
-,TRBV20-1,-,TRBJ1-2,TGCAGCAAAGGGAGGACGGATGGCTACACCTTC,CSKGRTDGYTF
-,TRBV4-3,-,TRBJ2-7,TGCGCCAGCAGCCAACATTGGGGTAGCGCGGGAAAAACAAGCTCCTACGAGCAGTACTTC,CASSQHWGSAGKTSSYEQYF
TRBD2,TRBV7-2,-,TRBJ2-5,TGTGCCAGCAGCTTAGGCAGGTCTGCGGGGGGGCGCGAGACCCAGTACTTC,CASSLGRSAGGRETQYF
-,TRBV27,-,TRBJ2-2,TGTGCCAGCAGTCGTATCACCGGGGAGCTGTTTTTT,CASSRITGELFF
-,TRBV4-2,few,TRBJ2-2,TGTGCCAGCAGCCAAGATCGGACCGGGGAGCTGTTTTTT,CASSQDRTGELFF
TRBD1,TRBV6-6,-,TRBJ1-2,TGTGCCAGCAGACTACCCGGGACAGCGACTAACTATGGCTACACCTTC,CASRLPGTATNYGYTF
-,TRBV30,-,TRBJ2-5,TGTGCCTGGAGTGTTCGGAGAACAGGGCAACACCAAGAGACCCAGTACTTC,CAWSVRRTGQHQETQYF
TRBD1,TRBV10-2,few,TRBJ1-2,TGCGCCAGCAGTGAAAGACAGGGTGGGAACTATGGCTACACCTTC,CASSERQGGNYGYTF
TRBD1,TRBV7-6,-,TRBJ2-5,TGTGCCAGCAGCGCTAGCGGACAGGGGAAGGGAGAGACCCAGTACTTC,CASSASGQGKGETQYF
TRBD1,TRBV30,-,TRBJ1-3,TGTGCCTGGAGCGACATAGGGACAGGGGGCACTGGAAACACCATATATTTT,CAWSDIGTGGTGNTIYF
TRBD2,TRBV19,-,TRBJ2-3,TGTGCCAGTAGTCCCTCCGGGACTAGCGGCGTCTTAGACACAGATACGCAGTATTTT,CASSPSGTSGVLDTDTQYF
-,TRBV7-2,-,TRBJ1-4,TGTGCCAGCAGCTTAGGTCCTTCAACTAATGAAAAACTGTTTTTT,CASSLGPSTNEKLFF
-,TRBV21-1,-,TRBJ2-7,TGTGCCAGCACCCCAAACCCGACTAGAGGGTACGAGCAGTACTTC,CASTPNPTRGYEQYF
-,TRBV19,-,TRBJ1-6,TGTGCCAGTAGTATAGGACATCAGCTTCGCTCACCCCTCCACTTT,CASSIGHQLRSPLHF
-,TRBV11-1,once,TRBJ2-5,TGTGCCAGCGGATCCCGGGGGAAAGAGACCCAGTACTTC,CASGSRGKETQYF
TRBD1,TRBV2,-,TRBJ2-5,TGTGCCAGCAGTTCAGGGGGAGAGACCCAGTACTTC,CASSSGGETQYF